The 27 T cell receptor beta chains presented below share a single source sample, sequenced in a study of shared clonotypes between healthy human individuals. Naivety among CD8 cells was defined by CD45RO negativity and positive CCR7 selection, thereby excluding terminally differentiated effector memory CD45RA+ cells. The protocol was immunoSEQ multiplex PCR, while the TCRdb copy is restricted to in-frame clones and leaves out a portion. This sample has around 2,000,000 clones, with 85% to 95% found just once. The material sequenced was naive CD8+ T cells from PBMCs. All receptors derive from a man aged 18 to 29 in good health. Some clones in this sample may be carry-over from other donors' samples.

The V call is TRBV5-1, the J call TRBJ2-1, with 9 bases aligning to TRBD2. With 3 bases clipped from V and 6 bases from J, the junction kept 16 bases outside the gene matches. This CDR3 contains 18 residues. From germline, CDR1 is SGHRS and CDR2 YFSETQ. Here the CDR3 DNA reads TGCGCCAGCAGCTCCCCAACCTTAGCGGGAGTCTTGTCCAATGAGCAGTTCTTC. This codes for CASSSPTLAGVLSNEQFF.

J is TRBJ1-1 and V is TRBV2, with 8 bases identical to TRBD1. V shed 6 bases, J shed 5 bases, and the junction held 8 bases outside the gene matches. The CDR3 runs 14 residues. The V gene's germline CDR1 is SNHLY and CDR2 FYNNEI. CDR3 DNA sequence: TGTGCCAGCAGGAAGACAGGGGTGGTAACTGAAGCTTTCTTT. It encodes CASRKTGVVTEAFF.

The table lists this clone with a count of one. This sequence joins TRBV25-1 and TRBJ2-2; no reliable D call. Germline lookup yields CDR1 MGHDK and CDR2 SYGVNS. V lost 5 bases and J lost 6, with 10 bases in between. There are 13 residues in the CDR3. CDR3 bases: TGTGCCAGCAGTAACCAAGGACCCGGGGAGCTGTTTTTT. This translates into CASSNQGPGELFF. The full variable domain, with the rest looked up from reference TRBV25-1 and TRBJ2-2, is EADIYQTPRYLVIGTGKKITLECSQTMGHDKMYWYQQDPGMELHLIHYSYGVNSTEKGDLSSESTVSRIRTEHFPLTLESARPSHTSQYLCASSNQGPGELFFGEGSRLTVL.

The chain links TRBV6-1 to TRBJ1-1; D unclear. Germline lookup yields CDR1 MNHNS and CDR2 SASEGT. The CDR3 contains 18 residues. Trimming removed 2 bases at V and 2 bases at J, with 21 bases between. CDR3 DNA sequence: TGTGCCAGCAGTGAACTCGGGTTTTCGCTCGAGGGAAACACTGAAGCTTTCTTT. Its protein is CASSELGFSLEGNTEAFF.

This chain joins TRBV9 and TRBJ2-1, with TRBD2 identical over 10 bases. V shed 0 bases, J shed 8 bases, and the junction held 11 bases outside the gene matches. This CDR3 comprises 17 residues. In germline, CDR1 is SGDLS, CDR2 YYNGEE. DNA for the CDR3: TGTGCCAGCAGCGTAGGGGCTAGCGGGAGTATGTACGATGAGCAGTTCTTC. It yields the protein CASSVGASGSMYDEQFF.

The V gene is TRBV11-2, the J gene TRBJ2-7; TRBD1 matches 7 bases. This CDR3 comprises 14 residues. V shed 3 bases and J 2 bases; nucleotides not matched to a gene: 4. CDR1 is SGHAT and CDR2 is FQNNGV in the germline V gene. The CDR3 loop is CASSFTGDPYEQYF. The CDR3 DNA reads as TGTGCCAGCAGCTTTACAGGGGACCCCTACGAGCAGTACTTC.

J is TRBJ2-5 and V is TRBV28, with TRBD1 as a possible D gene (6 bases). CDR3 length: 14 amino acids. Germline V gives CDR1 MDHEN, CDR2 SYDVKM. Trimming stripped 4 bases from V and 0 bases from J, with 9 bases between. The CDR3 here is CASSSGHHQETQYF. DNA of the CDR3: TGTGCCAGCAGTTCGGGACACCACCAAGAGACCCAGTACTTC.

This chain uses TRBV7-6 with TRBJ1-4; unclear D gene. Germline CDR1 reads SGHVS; CDR2 reads FNYEAQ. V was cut by 1 base and J by 0 bases, with 9 bases left in between. There are 16 residues in the CDR3. For the CDR3, the DNA is TGTGCCAGCAGCTTAGAACCCTTTCCAACTAATGAAAAACTGTTTTTT. This sequence encodes CASSLEPFPTNEKLFF. Looking up the rest from reference TRBV7-6 and TRBJ1-4 gives the full variable domain: GAGVSQSPRYKVTKRGQDVALRCDPISGHVSLYWYRQALGQGPEFLTYFNYEAQQDKSGLPNDRFSAERPEGSISTLTIQRTEQRDSAMYRCASSLEPFPTNEKLFFGSGTQLSVL.

V usage is TRBV7-8 and J usage is TRBJ2-5; maybe TRBD2 (5 bases). The CDR3 spans 15 residues. From germline, CDR1 is SGHVS and CDR2 FQNEAQ. The V end was cut by 5 bases, the J end by 3 bases, with 16 bases between. The CDR3 spells CASSHEASSKETQYF. The CDR3 coding sequence is TGTGCCAGCAGCCATGAGGCTAGCTCCAAAGAGACCCAGTACTTC.

In this sample, this clone turned up once. The V gene is TRBV7-9, the J gene TRBJ2-7, with D perhaps matching TRBD1 (6 bases). The CDR3 loop spans 14 amino acids. The germline V gene encodes CDR1 SEHNR and CDR2 FQNEAQ (reference sequence). The ends were cut back, 4 bases at V and 4 bases at J, with 14 bases in the middle. CDR3 residues: CASSYGAGEYEQYF. In nucleotides, the CDR3 is TGTGCCAGCAGCTACGGGGCAGGGGAGTACGAGCAGTACTTC.

This clone has just one count. The chain carries TRBV9 and TRBJ2-2; no definite D call. The CDR3 loop spans 12 amino acids. Germline CDR1 is SGDLS and CDR2 is YYNGEE. Trimming removed 5 bases from V and 6 bases from J, with 8 bases in between. The CDR3 protein is CASRGGPGELFF. Written as DNA, the CDR3 is TGTGCCAGCAGGGGTGGCCCCGGGGAGCTGTTTTTT.

V usage is TRBV7-9 and J usage is TRBJ2-2; the match to TRBD2 covers 7 bases. Germline CDR1 reads SEHNR; CDR2 reads FQNEAQ (reference sequence). J was trimmed by 0 bases and V by 5 bases; bases with no gene match: 6. The CDR3 spans 16 residues. CDR3 sequence: CASSAQGGTNTGELFF. In DNA, the CDR3 is TGTGCCAGCAGCGCCCAGGGAGGGACGAACACCGGGGAGCTGTTTTTT.

The chain uses TRBV5-1 and TRBJ2-1; 8 nucleotides line up with TRBD1. J gave up 4 bases and V 0 bases, and 21 bases lay outside the gene matches. Germline V gene data show CDR1 as SGHRS and CDR2 as YFSETQ. The CDR3 is made up of 21 amino acids. CDR3 sequence reads: CASSLDWTGNLGREDYNEQFF. In DNA form, the CDR3 reads TGCGCCAGCAGCTTGGACTGGACAGGGAATCTTGGGCGGGAAGATTACAATGAGCAGTTCTTC.

As regards this clone: Other DNA sequences of this sample code for an identical CDR3. This chain links TRBV4-1 with TRBJ2-7; D gene uncertain. Between the trimmed V and J ends, which lost 0 bases and 5 bases, there was a span of 8 bases. The CDR3 sequence is 13 residues long. Germline CDR1 MGHRA, CDR2 YSYEKL. The CDR3 DNA reads as TGCGCCAGCAGCCAAGAGTTGGGCGACGAGCAGTACTTC. Translating gives CASSQELGDEQYF.

The chain has TRBV4-1 and TRBJ2-1, with 7 bases matching TRBD2. This CDR3 has 15 residues. The ends lost 1 base at V and 8 bases at J; junction bases unmatched: 8. Germline V gene sequence: CDR1 MGHRA, CDR2 YSYEKL. The CDR3 region is CASSQVGGRSDEQFF. As DNA, the CDR3 is TGCGCCAGCAGCCAAGTCGGGGGGAGAAGCGATGAGCAGTTCTTC.

The CDR3 nucleotides are TGTGCCAGCAGTGAAGTCCGCGAAGGGGGGACTGAAGCTTTCTTT. Translating it yields CASSEVREGGTEAFF. This chain joins TRBV6-1 and TRBJ1-1; D is possibly TRBD1 (6 bases). This CDR3 is 15 amino acids long. With 1 base removed from V and 5 bases from J, the gap between germline ends came to 14 bases. In germline, CDR1 is MNHNS, CDR2 SASEGT.

This sequence joins TRBV7-2 and TRBJ1-1, with a tentative D call TRBD1 (5 bases). In germline, CDR1 is SGHTA, CDR2 FQGNSA. V was trimmed by 4 bases and J by 4 bases, leaving 13 bases between them. The CDR3 runs 14 residues. CDR3 loop: CASSWGRQLTEAFF. CDR3 bases: TGTGCCAGCAGCTGGGGCCGACAGCTCACTGAAGCTTTCTTT.

The chain combines TRBV28 with TRBJ2-7; D unresolved. Germline V gene lookup returns CDR1 MDHEN and CDR2 SYDVKM. The CDR3 contains 16 residues. Trimming stripped 4 bases from V and 7 bases from J, with 23 bases between. The CDR3 DNA reads as TGTGCCAGCAGTTCCCCGATCGATCCGCACTTCGGGGAGCAGTACTTC. Amino acids: CASSSPIDPHFGEQYF.

The rearrangement links TRBV9 to TRBJ2-3, with a weak D call TRBD2 (7 bases). Trimming cost V 5 bases and J 4 bases, with 17 bases left between them. Germline CDR1 SGDLS, CDR2 YYNGEE. The CDR3 contains 15 residues. CDR3 DNA: TGTGCCAGCAGAGGGGGGGACCCCGCGGCAGATACGCAGTATTTT. This sequence encodes CASRGGDPAADTQYF.

The rearrangement uses TRBV28 and TRBJ2-7; maybe TRBD2 (6 bases). Trimming took 10 bases from V and 3 from J, leaving 13 bases between them. The CDR3 extends over 12 amino acids. Germline V gene lookup returns CDR1 MDHEN and CDR2 SYDVKM. The CDR3 spells CATGPGGYEQYF. In DNA, the CDR3 is TGTGCCACGGGACCCGGGGGCTACGAGCAGTACTTC.

The J gene is TRBJ2-3, the V gene TRBV7-2; TRBD1 matches at 8 bases. V lost 3 bases to trimming and J lost 4 bases; unmatched junction nucleotides: 9. The CDR3 totals 16 residues. CDR1 is SGHTA and CDR2 is FQGNSA in the germline V gene. The CDR3 nucleotides are TGTGCCAGCAGCTTGGACCCCGGGACAGGTCCAGATACGCAGTATTTT. Protein sequence: CASSLDPGTGPDTQYF.

The rearrangement links TRBV7-6 to TRBJ2-7, with 7 bases matching TRBD1. The CDR3 covers 16 residues. V was pared by 5 bases and J by 1 base, with 11 bases of the junction left unmatched. Per germline, CDR1 SGHVS and CDR2 FNYEAQ. The CDR3 DNA follows: TGTGCCAGCAGCCTAGAGACAGGGATCGGGTCCTACGAGCAGTACTTC. Protein sequence: CASSLETGIGSYEQYF.

The chain employs TRBV5-1 and TRBJ2-7; 11 positions match TRBD1. V shed 5 bases, J shed 4 bases, and the junction held 5 bases outside the gene matches. Germline V gene lookup returns CDR1 SGHRS and CDR2 YFSETQ. The CDR3 length is 14 residues. This chain's CDR3 is CASSGGTGGYEQYF. The DNA for the CDR3 is TGCGCCAGCAGTGGAGGGACAGGGGGATACGAGCAGTACTTC.

The V and J genes are TRBV7-9 and TRBJ2-1; 12 positions match TRBD1. The junction had 5 bases not matched to a gene; V was cut back by 3 bases and J by 8 bases. There are 15 residues in the CDR3. CDR1 is SEHNR and CDR2 is FQNEAQ in the germline V gene (reference sequence). Here the CDR3 DNA reads TGTGCCAGCAGCTTGGGGACAGGGGGCAGGGATGAGCAGTTCTTC. This sequence encodes CASSLGTGGRDEQFF.

The rearrangement uses TRBV5-4 and TRBJ1-1; 7 bases match TRBD1. This CDR3 has 15 residues. With 3 bases clipped from V and 5 bases from J, the junction kept 10 bases outside the gene matches. The germline V gene encodes CDR1 SGHNT and CDR2 YYREEE (reference sequence). CDR3 sequence (DNA): TGTGCCAGCAGCTCCCTTGACAGGGCGGCGACTGAAGCTTTCTTT. It encodes CASSSLDRAATEAFF.

This clone was seen once. The chain recombines TRBV19 with TRBJ1-1; D unclear. This CDR3 contains 15 residues. Germline CDR1 and CDR2: LNHDA and SQIVND (reference sequence). Trimming removed 1 base from V and 1 base from J, with 10 bases in between. The CDR3 loop reads CASSIVGSGNTEAFF. CDR3 nucleotides: TGTGCCAGTAGTATAGTAGGGAGCGGGAACACTGAAGCTTTCTTT.

The V call is TRBV28, the J call TRBJ1-1, with a tentative D call TRBD1 (6 bases). There are 18 residues in the CDR3. Per the germline V gene, CDR1 is MDHEN and CDR2 is SYDVKM. V was cut by 6 bases and J by 1 base, with 24 bases left in between. CDR3 protein: CASSRMGRPGTSNTEAFF. The CDR3 DNA follows: TGTGCCAGCAGCCGGATGGGTCGGCCCGGGACATCGAACACTGAAGCTTTCTTT.